This TCR beta chain originates from a study of T cell responses to AZD1222 COVID-19 vaccine. Study results and limitations: Spike as a whole was targeted by vaccine-associated CD4 TCRs, dominant at 160-218 and 743-854.

For this clone: Its antigen remains unidentified.

Trimming removed 6 bases from V and 13 bases from J, with 15 bases in between. CDR3 length: 11 residues. Sequenced by immunoSEQ multiplex PCR; TCRdb stores in-frame clones only, minus some. The table has 100,000 to 130,000 clones, approximately 89% seen once; the top ten hold roughly a fifth. This specimen consisted of peripheral blood, obtained on day 0 of AZD1222 vaccination. The chain recombines TRBV12-3 or TRBV12-4 with TRBJ1-1; unclear D gene. This sequence originates from an adult in good health. CDR3 in DNA: TGTGCCAGCAGCCCCCGGTCAAAGGTTTTCTTT. It codes for CASSPRSKVFF.